These T cell receptor beta chains were read from a single sample in a study of T cells in Graves' hyperthyroidism and ophthalmopathy. TCRdb ran MiXCR on the multiplex PCR reads and lists one entry per CDR3 protein. The top ten clones hold roughly 3% of a sample with hundreds of thousands of distinct CDR3 sequences, approximately 15% of them seen once. Sequences were obtained from blood. Receptors originate from a middle-aged woman with Graves' ophthalmopathy. CDR3s include the opening cysteine and the closing phenylalanine or tryptophan. A D gene is named only where the DNA matches it firmly. The size entry is marked missing in some rows and otherwise reads once, few, many or a size class.

>many|TRBJ1-4|14|TRBV2|TRBD1
CASSLQGLGEKLFF
TGTGCCAGCAGTTTACAGGGGCTAGGTGAAAAACTGTTTTTT
>few|TRBJ2-1|14|TRBV29-1|-
CSVGAGFAYNEQFF
TGCAGCGTTGGGGCGGGTTTCGCCTACAATGAGCAGTTCTTC
>many|TRBJ1-1|15|TRBV29-1|-
CSVEGSAGANTEAFF
TGCAGCGTTGAAGGGTCTGCAGGGGCGAACACTGAAGCTTTCTTT
>many|TRBJ2-4|15|TRBV20-1|TRBD2
CSATIAGGNKNIQYF
TGCAGTGCTACCATAGCGGGGGGCAACAAAAACATTCAGTACTTC
>many|TRBJ1-1|16|TRBV20-1|TRBD1
CSARGRTGGGRTEAFF
TGCAGTGCTAGGGGACGGACAGGGGGTGGGAGGACTGAAGCTTTCTTT
>many|TRBJ1-5|12|TRBV29-1|-
CSVGGGDQPQHF
TGCAGCGTTGGGGGCGGGGATCAGCCCCAGCATTTT
>few|TRBJ1-2|13|TRBV10-2|-
CASSQGQFGIVTF
TGCGCCAGCAGCCAAGGACAGTTCGGGATCGTCACCTTC
>once|TRBJ2-7|16|TRBV4-1|-
CASSQSLGDRSYEQYF
TGCGCCAGCAGCCAAAGCCTCGGCGACAGATCCTACGAGCAGTACTTC
>many|TRBJ2-5|12|TRBV2|-
CASAGGLETQYF
TGTGCCAGCGCCGGGGGTTTGGAGACCCAGTACTTC
>once|TRBJ2-2|15|TRBV4-2|-
CASSQDTSNTGELFF
TGTGCCAGCAGCCAGGATACTAGTAACACCGGGGAGCTGTTTTTT
>few|TRBJ2-3|14|TRBV10-3|TRBD2
CAITGTSDPDTQYF
TGTGCCATCACCGGGACTAGCGATCCAGATACGCAGTATTTT
>-|TRBJ2-3|15|TRBV20-1|-
CSAPVGGRSTDTQYF
TGCAGTGCCCCAGTTGGTGGGAGAAGCACAGATACGCAGTATTTT
>many|TRBJ2-5|14|TRBV12-3/TRBV12-4|TRBD2
CASSLLAAQETQYF
TGTGCCAGCAGTTTACTAGCGGCTCAAGAGACCCAGTACTTC
>many|TRBJ2-3|15|TRBV11-2|-
CASATNRGTTDTQYF
TGTGCCAGCGCCACTAACCGGGGGACCACAGATACGCAGTATTTT
>many|TRBJ2-3|13|TRBV12-3/TRBV12-4|-
CASSTGKSDTQYF
TGTGCCAGCAGTACAGGAAAATCGGATACGCAGTATTTT
>few|TRBJ1-4|17|TRBV25-1|-
CASSAREALRSNEKLFF
TGTGCCAGCAGTGCCCGGGAGGCTTTGCGGAGTAATGAAAAACTGTTTTTT
>-|TRBJ2-1|13|TRBV7-9|TRBD1
CASSRAGGNEQFF
TGTGCCAGCTCCAGGGCAGGGGGCAATGAGCAGTTCTTC
>-|TRBJ2-5|13|TRBV29-1|-
CSVAPQRRETQYF
TGCAGCGTTGCACCGCAGCGTAGAGAGACCCAGTACTTC
>few|TRBJ1-2|13|TRBV7-9|TRBD1
CASSQGTGDGYTF
TGTGCCAGCAGCCAAGGGACAGGGGATGGCTACACCTTC
>many|TRBJ1-1|16|TRBV20-1|-
CSARSRRQLLNTEAFF
TGCAGTGCTAGATCCAGGCGACAACTTTTGAACACTGAAGCTTTCTTT
>-|TRBJ2-1|12|TRBV29-1|-
CSVVFWDNEQFF
TGCAGCGTTGTTTTCTGGGACAATGAGCAGTTCTTC
>-|TRBJ2-3|15|TRBV6-2/TRBV6-3|TRBD1
CASRLTGALTDTQYF
TGTGCCAGCAGATTAACAGGGGCCCTCACAGATACGCAGTATTTT
>many|TRBJ2-3|14|TRBV28|-
CASSQQLTGSRQYF
TGTGCCAGCAGTCAACAACTTACAGGGTCTAGGCAGTATTTT
>few|TRBJ1-1|15|TRBV7-3|-
CASSLTWHRDTEAFF
TGTGCCAGCAGCTTAACGTGGCACAGGGACACTGAAGCTTTCTTT
>few|TRBJ2-3|13|TRBV20-1|-
CSASPPPTDTQYF
TGCAGTGCTAGCCCCCCCCCCACAGATACGCAGTATTTT
>many|TRBJ2-5|14|TRBV12-3/TRBV12-4|-
CASSLSGFLETQYF
TGTGCCAGCAGTTTGTCAGGGTTCCTAGAGACCCAGTACTTC
>many|TRBJ2-2|15|TRBV28|-
CASTIRKLGAGELFF
TGTGCCAGCACCATCCGGAAATTAGGCGCCGGGGAGCTGTTTTTT
>-|TRBJ1-2|12|TRBV28|TRBD1
CATPGRGGGYTF
TGTGCCACCCCAGGCAGGGGGGGTGGCTACACCTTC
>many|TRBJ2-7|16|TRBV27|TRBD1
CASSLPGDRRSYEQYF
TGTGCCAGCAGTTTGCCGGGGGACAGGCGATCCTACGAGCAGTACTTC
>many|TRBJ1-1|13|TRBV7-3|-
CASSLISGTEAFF
TGTGCCAGCAGCTTAATAAGTGGCACTGAAGCTTTCTTT
>many|TRBJ1-1|14|TRBV3-1|-
CASSQVSLNTEAFF
TGTGCCAGCAGCCAAGTGTCGCTGAACACTGAAGCTTTCTTT
>-|TRBJ1-5|17|TRBV6-2/TRBV6-3|-
CASSYPSGLNSNQPQHF
TGTGCCAGCAGTTACCCGAGTGGGCTGAATAGCAATCAGCCCCAGCATTTT
>few|TRBJ2-5|15|TRBV7-3|-
CASSLGAGTQETQYF
TGTGCCAGCAGCTTAGGGGCAGGGACCCAAGAGACCCAGTACTTC
>few|TRBJ1-1|15|TRBV4-2|-
CASSPLKGEGTEAFF
TGTGCCAGCAGCCCCCTCAAAGGGGAGGGCACTGAAGCTTTCTTT
>-|TRBJ2-3|16|TRBV5-1|TRBD1
CASSSSLGTGRDTQYF
TGCGCCAGCAGCTCCTCCCTCGGGACAGGACGGGATACGCAGTATTTT
>-|TRBJ2-1|21|TRBV29-1|TRBD1
CSVPRWAPGTGDGSSYNEQFF
TGCAGCGTCCCCCGGTGGGCCCCCGGGACAGGGGACGGTAGCTCCTACAATGAGCAGTTCTTC
>-|TRBJ2-1|18|TRBV4-1|-
CASSQDQGEGTGVDEQFF
TGCGCCAGCAGCCAAGATCAGGGGGAGGGAACAGGGGTGGATGAGCAGTTCTTC
>many|TRBJ1-2|12|TRBV6-1|-
CASTTGQSGYTF
TGTGCCAGCACCACGGGGCAGTCGGGCTACACCTTC
>few|TRBJ2-6|15|TRBV7-8|-
CASSIYNSGANVLTF
TGTGCCAGCAGCATTTACAACTCTGGGGCCAACGTCCTGACTTTC
>many|TRBJ2-5|15|TRBV20-1|-
CSAGPSNMGGETQYF
TGCAGTGCTGGCCCGAGCAACATGGGTGGGGAGACCCAGTACTTC
>few|TRBJ2-1|14|TRBV5-1|-
CASRWEAAYNEQFF
TGCGCCAGCAGATGGGAGGCAGCCTACAATGAGCAGTTCTTC
>many|TRBJ2-4|14|TRBV20-1|-
CSARVELAKNIQYF
TGCAGTGCTAGGGTAGAACTAGCCAAAAACATTCAGTACTTC
>few|TRBJ2-1|15|TRBV7-3|TRBD2
CASSLAGTSGPEQFF
TGTGCCAGCAGCTTAGCCGGGACTAGCGGCCCTGAGCAGTTCTTC
>few|TRBJ1-4|17|TRBV9|-
CASSRAAGEEWGEKLFF
TGTGCCAGCAGCCGGGCCGCAGGGGAGGAGTGGGGTGAAAAACTGTTTTTT
>-|TRBJ2-1|17|TRBV7-2|TRBD2
CASSPTSGGPGHNEQFF
TGTGCCAGCAGCCCGACTAGCGGGGGCCCCGGACACAATGAGCAGTTCTTC
>-|TRBJ1-2|16|TRBV7-9|TRBD1
CASSPLRQGTHYGYTF
TGTGCCAGCAGCCCCCTCCGACAGGGGACCCACTATGGCTACACCTTC
>few|TRBJ2-5|14|TRBV18|-
CAGSPKGTQETQYF
TGTGCCGGCTCACCAAAGGGCACCCAAGAGACCCAGTACTTC
>few|TRBJ2-5|15|TRBV29-1|-
CSPYPDPRAGETQYF
TGCAGCCCGTACCCTGATCCTAGGGCCGGGGAGACCCAGTACTTC
>few|TRBJ2-3|15|TRBV9|-
CASSAGTRAGDTQYF
TGTGCCAGCAGCGCCGGGACTCGAGCAGGAGATACGCAGTATTTT
>-|TRBJ2-1|16|TRBV5-4|TRBD1
CASSLEQGAPYNEQFF
TGTGCCAGCAGCTTGGAACAGGGGGCCCCCTACAATGAGCAGTTCTTC
>many|TRBJ1-1|14|TRBV2|-
CASSAAGAGTEAFF
TGTGCCAGCAGTGCGGCAGGGGCCGGCACTGAAGCTTTCTTT
>many|TRBJ2-3|13|TRBV12-3/TRBV12-4|-
CASSPHSTDTQYF
TGTGCCAGCAGTCCCCACTCCACAGATACGCAGTATTTT
>few|TRBJ2-7|15|TRBV11-2|TRBD2
CASSYTPGGSYEQYF
TGTGCCAGCAGCTACACCCCGGGGGGAAGCTACGAGCAGTACTTC
>many|TRBJ1-1|13|TRBV2|-
CASSKGSNTEAFF
TGTGCCAGCAGTAAGGGGTCGAACACTGAAGCTTTCTTT
>few|TRBJ1-1|15|TRBV19|-
CASSIETGMNTEAFF
TGTGCCAGTAGTATCGAAACAGGGATGAACACTGAAGCTTTCTTT
>few|TRBJ2-1|14|TRBV7-6|-
CASSPRTDGNEQFF
TGTGCCAGCAGCCCCCGGACGGACGGAAATGAGCAGTTCTTC
>-|TRBJ2-5|14|TRBV7-9|-
CASSFARLQETQYF
TGTGCCAGCAGCTTTGCTCGGCTCCAAGAGACCCAGTACTTC